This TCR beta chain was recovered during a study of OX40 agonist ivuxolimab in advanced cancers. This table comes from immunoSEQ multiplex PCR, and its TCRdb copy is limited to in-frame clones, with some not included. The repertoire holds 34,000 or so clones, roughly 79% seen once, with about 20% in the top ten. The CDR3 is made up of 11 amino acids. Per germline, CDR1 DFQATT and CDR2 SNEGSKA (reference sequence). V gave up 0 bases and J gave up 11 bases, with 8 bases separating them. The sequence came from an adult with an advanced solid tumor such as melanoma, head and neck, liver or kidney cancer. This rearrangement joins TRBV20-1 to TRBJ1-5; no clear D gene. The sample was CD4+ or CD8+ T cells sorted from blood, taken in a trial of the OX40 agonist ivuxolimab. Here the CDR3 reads CSARDKRAQHF. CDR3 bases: TGCAGTGCTAGAGATAAGCGGGCCCAGCATTTT.